The 13 T cell receptor beta chains presented below share a single source sample, sequenced in a study of OX40 agonist ivuxolimab in advanced cancers. Sequencing was performed with immunoSEQ multiplex PCR; in TCRdb, only in-frame clones are kept and a portion is missing. The sample includes about 68,000 clones, approximately 81% seen only once; the top ten take 0.68%. The source was CD4+ or CD8+ T cells sorted from blood, collected in a trial of the OX40 agonist ivuxolimab. All receptors come from an adult with an advanced solid tumor such as melanoma, head and neck, liver or kidney cancer.

The genes are TRBV15 and TRBJ2-1; D perhaps matches TRBD2 (6 bases). In germline, CDR1 is LNHNV, CDR2 YYDKDF (reference sequence). There are 16 residues in the CDR3. The ends were cut back, 3 bases at V and 4 bases at J, with 16 bases in the middle. The CDR3 DNA sequence: TGTGCCACCAGCAGGCAACTAGCAGAGCATTACAATGAGCAGTTCTTC. This sequence encodes CATSRQLAEHYNEQFF. The full variable domain, in which reference TRBV15 and TRBJ2-1 provide the parts outside the CDR3, is DAMVIQNPRYQVTQFGKPVTLSCSQTLNHNVMYWYQQKSSQAPKLLFHYYDKDFNNEADTPDNFQSRRPNTSFCFLDIRSPGLGDTAMYLCATSRQLAEHYNEQFFGPGTRLTVL.

The V call is TRBV19, the J call TRBJ2-4, with D perhaps given as TRBD1 or TRBD2 (5 bases each). CDR1 is LNHDA and CDR2 is SQIVND in the germline V gene (reference sequence). This CDR3 spans 15 amino acids. V was shortened by 5 bases and J by 1 base, with 12 bases between the two germline ends. The DNA of the CDR3 is TGTGCCAGTAGTCCATGGGGGTGGGCCAAAAACATTCAGTACTTC. It codes for CASSPWGWAKNIQYF. Using reference TRBV19 and TRBJ2-4 for the parts outside the CDR3, the full variable domain is DGGITQSPKYLFRKEGQNVTLSCEQNLNHDAMYWYRQDPGQGLRLIYYSQIVNDFQKGDIAEGYSVSREKKESFPLTVTSAQKNPTAFYLCASSPWGWAKNIQYFGAGTRLSVL.

This clone was recorded only once. V usage is TRBV9 and J usage is TRBJ2-7; the D gene is possibly TRBD2 (5 bases). This CDR3 spans 16 amino acids. V lost 4 bases and J 4 bases, leaving 21 bases between the germline ends. Per germline, CDR1 SGDLS and CDR2 YYNGEE. This CDR3 reads CASSPNPDSGFYEQYF. The CDR3 region has the DNA TGTGCCAGCAGCCCGAACCCGGACTCTGGGTTTTACGAGCAGTACTTC.

The chain combines TRBV6-4 with TRBJ1-6; D remains unclear. CDR1 and CDR2 from the germline V gene are MRHNA and SNTAGT. This CDR3 comprises 13 residues. Trimming removed 3 bases from V and 9 bases from J, with 9 bases in between. For the CDR3, the DNA is TGTGCCAGCAGTGAGCAGATGCGTTCACCCCTCCACTTT. This gives the protein CASSEQMRSPLHF.

This clone came up a few times. The chain combines TRBV9 with TRBJ2-3; D gene uncertain. The CDR3 length is 14 residues. Germline V gene lookup returns CDR1 SGDLS and CDR2 YYNGEE. Trimming removed 0 bases from V and 2 bases from J, with 7 bases in between. The CDR3 region is CASSVGQNTDTQYF. The CDR3 DNA follows: TGTGCCAGCAGCGTAGGCCAGAACACAGATACGCAGTATTTT.

The chain is built from TRBV18 and TRBJ2-3, with D perhaps being TRBD1 or TRBD2 (5 bases each). This CDR3 contains 15 residues. Between the trimmed V and J ends, which lost 5 bases and 4 bases, there was a span of 16 bases. The germline V gene encodes CDR1 KGHSH and CDR2 LQKENI. For the CDR3, the DNA is TGTGCCAGCTCAACCGGGGCAGGGTCCTCAGATACGCAGTATTTT. Translated, it gives CASSTGAGSSDTQYF.

The chain employs TRBV7-2 and TRBJ1-1; 10 positions agree with TRBD1. Germline V CDR1 and CDR2: SGHTA, FQGNSA. The V gene end was trimmed by 4 bases and the J gene end by 4 bases; junction bases not matched to a gene: 3. CDR3 length: 14 residues. The CDR3 coding sequence is TGTGCCAGCAGCTACGACAGGGGGCTCACTGAAGCTTTCTTT. This sequence encodes CASSYDRGLTEAFF.

This chain joins TRBV5-1 and TRBJ1-3, with 7 bases identical to TRBD1. V lost 5 bases, J lost 0 bases, and 8 bases stayed unmatched. The CDR3 loop spans 16 amino acids. CDR1 and CDR2 (germline): SGHRS, YFSETQ. DNA of the CDR3: TGCGCCAGCAGTTTGACAGGGTCTTTCTCTGGAAACACCATATATTTT. Translated: CASSLTGSFSGNTIYF.

The chain couples TRBV5-1 to TRBJ1-1; D is unclear. This CDR3 contains 15 residues. V was cut by 3 bases and J by 1 base, with 13 bases left in between. The V gene's germline CDR1 is SGHRS and CDR2 YFSETQ. The CDR3 DNA follows: TGCGCCAGCAGCTCGAGGGCCTTAGGGAACACTGAAGCTTTCTTT. This translates into CASSSRALGNTEAFF.

This clone was observed a single time. The rearrangement links TRBV19 to TRBJ2-7; TRBD1 matches 8 bases. The CDR3 length is 13 residues. The J segment lost 3 bases and the V segment lost 6 bases, leaving 4 bases of the junction unmatched. CDR1 and CDR2 from the germline V gene are LNHDA and SQIVND (reference sequence). For the CDR3, the DNA is TGTGCCAGTAGCACAGGGGGGTTCTACGAGCAGTACTTC. Its translation is CASSTGGFYEQYF.

V usage is TRBV15 and J usage is TRBJ1-5; D is perhaps TRBD1 (5 bases). This CDR3 spans 14 amino acids. V shed 3 bases and J shed 4 bases, with 10 bases lying between them. CDR1 is LNHNV, CDR2 YYDKDF, per germline (reference sequence). Here the CDR3 reads CATSSRRGNQPQHF. The CDR3 nucleotides read TGTGCCACCAGCAGCCGGCGGGGGAATCAGCCCCAGCATTTT.

The chain employs TRBV5-6 and TRBJ1-6; a weak D match, TRBD1 (6 bases). This CDR3 is 13 amino acids long. Germline V lookup: CDR1 SGHDT, CDR2 YYEEEE. V lost 9 bases and J lost 11, with 18 bases in between. The CDR3 reads CAKARDILTPLHF. The CDR3 DNA follows: TGTGCCAAGGCGCGGGACATCTTAACACCCCTCCACTTT.

The CDR3 DNA reads TGCGCCAGCAGCGCGACAGGTCTAACCGGGGAGCTGTTTTTT. As protein: CASSATGLTGELFF. The chain is built from TRBV5-1 and TRBJ2-2; tentative D call: TRBD1 (6 bases). Per the germline V gene, CDR1 is SGHRS and CDR2 is YFSETQ. The CDR3 extends over 14 amino acids. V was clipped by 4 bases and J by 5 bases, with 12 bases between them.